This T cell receptor (beta chain) was recorded in a study of T cell changes during pregnancy in multiple sclerosis. The table came from immunoSEQ multiplex PCR; TCRdb's copy has only in-frame clones and leaves some out. The sample lists some 70,000 clones; more than 90% were seen once. Trimming left V 3 bases short and J 2 bases short, with 8 bases between. The CDR3 extends over 15 amino acids. The V gene's germline CDR1 is LNHDA and CDR2 SQIVND (reference sequence). The sample was peripheral blood, taken in the second trimester of pregnancy. The gene calls are TRBV19 and TRBJ1-6; a possible D gene is TRBD1 (6 bases). The receptor was isolated from a female donor in good health, enrolled as a control in a pregnancy study. The CDR3 here is CASSMDSPYNSPLHF. CDR3 coding DNA: TGTGCCAGTAGTATGGACAGCCCCTATAATTCACCCCTCCACTTT.